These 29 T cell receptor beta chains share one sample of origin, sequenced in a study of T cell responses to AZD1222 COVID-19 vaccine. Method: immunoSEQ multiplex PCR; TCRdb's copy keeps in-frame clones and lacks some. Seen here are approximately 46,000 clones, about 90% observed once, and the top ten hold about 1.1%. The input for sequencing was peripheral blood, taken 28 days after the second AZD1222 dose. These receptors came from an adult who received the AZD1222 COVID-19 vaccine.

Here the CDR3 reads CASSVEEGGRPYEQYF. CDR3 coding DNA: TGTGCCAGCAGTGTCGAGGAGGGTGGCAGGCCTTACGAGCAGTACTTC. V is TRBV6-1 and J is TRBJ2-7, with D perhaps matching TRBD2 (6 bases). This CDR3 has 16 residues. Germline CDR1 reads MNHNS; CDR2 reads SASEGT. The V and J ends lost 4 bases and 4 bases respectively, with 20 bases between them.

Here the CDR3 DNA reads TGTGCCAGCACCCTGGGGCCTAGCGGCACAGATACGCAGTATTTT. It encodes CASTLGPSGTDTQYF. This chain uses TRBV6-5 with TRBJ2-3; weak D call: TRBD2 (6 bases). The V end was cut by 7 bases, the J end by 1 base, with 15 bases between. Germline V CDR1 and CDR2: MNHEY, SVGAGI. The CDR3 contains 15 residues.

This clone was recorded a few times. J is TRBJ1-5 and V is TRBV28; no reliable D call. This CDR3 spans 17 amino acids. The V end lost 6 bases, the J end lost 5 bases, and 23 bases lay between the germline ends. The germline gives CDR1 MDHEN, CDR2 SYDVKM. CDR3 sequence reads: CASSSALGLVPDQPQHF. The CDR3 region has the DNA TGTGCCAGCAGCTCTGCCTTAGGGTTAGTGCCAGATCAGCCCCAGCATTTT. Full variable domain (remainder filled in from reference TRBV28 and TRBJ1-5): DVKVTQSSRYLVKRTGEKVFLECVQDMDHENMFWYRQDPGLGLRLIYFSYDVKMKEKGDIPEGYSVSREKKERFSLILESASTNQTSMYLCASSSALGLVPDQPQHFGDGTRLSIL.

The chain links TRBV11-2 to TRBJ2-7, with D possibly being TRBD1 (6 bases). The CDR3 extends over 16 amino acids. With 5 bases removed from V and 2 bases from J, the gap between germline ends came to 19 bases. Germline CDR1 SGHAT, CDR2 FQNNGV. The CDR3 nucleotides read TGTGCCAGCAGCCCTCTCCAGGGCAGGGGCCCCTACGAGCAGTACTTC. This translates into CASSPLQGRGPYEQYF.

This CDR3 is CASRTPGDPNSPLHF. CDR3 nucleotides: TGTGCCAGCAGAACCCCGGGAGACCCGAATTCACCCCTCCACTTT. The genes are TRBV6-5 and TRBJ1-6; D is uncertain. V lost 6 bases, J lost 7 bases, and 16 bases lay in between. Per the germline V gene, CDR1 is MNHEY and CDR2 is SVGAGI. The CDR3 loop spans 15 amino acids.

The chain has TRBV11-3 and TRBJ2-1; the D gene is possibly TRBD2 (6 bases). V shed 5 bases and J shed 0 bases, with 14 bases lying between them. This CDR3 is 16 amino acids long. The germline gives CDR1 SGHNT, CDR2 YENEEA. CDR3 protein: CASSPADGSSYNEQFF. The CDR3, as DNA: TGTGCCAGCAGCCCCGCGGACGGGAGCTCCTACAATGAGCAGTTCTTC.

CDR3 DNA sequence: TGCAGCGCCCGACAGGGAAGCCACGAGCAGTACTTC. Residues: CSARQGSHEQYF. The chain joins TRBV29-1 to TRBJ2-7, with 7 bases that match TRBD1. The CDR3 contains 12 residues. Germline lookup yields CDR1 SQVTM and CDR2 ANQGSEA. V trimming: 7 bases; J trimming: 5 bases; junction bases outside the gene matches: 8.

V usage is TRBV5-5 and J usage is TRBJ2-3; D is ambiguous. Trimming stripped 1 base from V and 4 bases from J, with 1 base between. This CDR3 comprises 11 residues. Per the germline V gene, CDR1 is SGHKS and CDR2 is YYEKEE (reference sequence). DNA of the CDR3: TGTGCCAGCAGCTTGCCAGATACGCAGTATTTT. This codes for CASSLPDTQYF.

The CDR3 DNA reads as TGCAGCGTAGGGACTAGAGGCACTGAAGCTTTCTTT. This translates into CSVGTRGTEAFF. The rearrangement links TRBV29-1 to TRBJ1-1; perhaps TRBD1 as D (5 bases). Trimming shortened V by 6 bases and J by 4 bases, and 12 bases separated the two germline ends. The CDR3 extends over 12 amino acids. The V gene's germline CDR1 is SQVTM and CDR2 ANQGSEA.

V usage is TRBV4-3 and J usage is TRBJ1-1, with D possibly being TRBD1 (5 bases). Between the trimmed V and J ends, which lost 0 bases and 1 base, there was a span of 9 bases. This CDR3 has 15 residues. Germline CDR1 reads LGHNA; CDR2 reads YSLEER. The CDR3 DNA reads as TGCGCCAGCAGCCAAGATGCAGGGCCGAACACTGAAGCTTTCTTT. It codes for CASSQDAGPNTEAFF.

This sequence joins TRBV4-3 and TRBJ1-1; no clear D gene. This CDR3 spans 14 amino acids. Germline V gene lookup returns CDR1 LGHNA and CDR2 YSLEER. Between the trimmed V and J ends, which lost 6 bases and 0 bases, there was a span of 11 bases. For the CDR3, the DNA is TGCGCCAGCAGGCGGGGAGGGTTGAACACTGAAGCTTTCTTT. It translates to CASRRGGLNTEAFF.

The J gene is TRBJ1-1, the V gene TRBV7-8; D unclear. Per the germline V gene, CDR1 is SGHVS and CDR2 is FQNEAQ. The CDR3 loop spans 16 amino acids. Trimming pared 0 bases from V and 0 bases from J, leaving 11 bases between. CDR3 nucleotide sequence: TGTGCCAGCAGCTTAGCGCTTTCACAGATGAACACTGAAGCTTTCTTT. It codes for CASSLALSQMNTEAFF.

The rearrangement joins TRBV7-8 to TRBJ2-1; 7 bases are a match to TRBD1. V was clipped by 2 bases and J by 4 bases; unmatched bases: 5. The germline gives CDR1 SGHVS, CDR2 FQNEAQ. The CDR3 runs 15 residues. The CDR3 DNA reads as TGTGCCAGCAGCTTATGGACAGGTAAATACAATGAGCAGTTCTTC. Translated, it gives CASSLWTGKYNEQFF.

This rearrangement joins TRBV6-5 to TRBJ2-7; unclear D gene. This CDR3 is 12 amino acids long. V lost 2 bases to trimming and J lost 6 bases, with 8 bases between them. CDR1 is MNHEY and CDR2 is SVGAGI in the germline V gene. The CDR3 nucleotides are TGTGCCAGCAGTTACACCGAAGGCGAGCAGTACTTC. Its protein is CASSYTEGEQYF.

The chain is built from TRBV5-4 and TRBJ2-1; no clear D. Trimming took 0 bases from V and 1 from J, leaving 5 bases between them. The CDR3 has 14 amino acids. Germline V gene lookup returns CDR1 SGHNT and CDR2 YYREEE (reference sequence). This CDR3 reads CASSLGGSYNEQFF. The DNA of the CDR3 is TGTGCCAGCAGCTTGGGGGGTTCCTACAATGAGCAGTTCTTC.

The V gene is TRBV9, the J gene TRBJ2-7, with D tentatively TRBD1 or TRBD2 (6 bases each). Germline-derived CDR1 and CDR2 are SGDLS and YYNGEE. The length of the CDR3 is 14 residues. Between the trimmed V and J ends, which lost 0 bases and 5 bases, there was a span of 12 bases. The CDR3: CASSVGGAENEQYF. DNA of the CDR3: TGTGCCAGCAGCGTAGGGGGGGCTGAAAACGAGCAGTACTTC.

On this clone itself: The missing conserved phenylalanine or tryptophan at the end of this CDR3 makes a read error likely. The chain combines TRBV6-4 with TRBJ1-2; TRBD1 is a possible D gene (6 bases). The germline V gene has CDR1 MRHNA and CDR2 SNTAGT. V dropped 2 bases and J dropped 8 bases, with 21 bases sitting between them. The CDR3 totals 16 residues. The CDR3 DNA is TGTGCCAGCAGTGACACCCCTCAGACAGGCCCCGACGGCTACACCTCC. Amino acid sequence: CASSDTPQTGPDGYTS.

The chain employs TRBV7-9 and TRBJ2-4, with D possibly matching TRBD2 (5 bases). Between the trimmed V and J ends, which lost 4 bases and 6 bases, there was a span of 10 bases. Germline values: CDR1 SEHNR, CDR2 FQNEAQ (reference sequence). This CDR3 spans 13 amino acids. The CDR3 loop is CASSSPGVNIQYF. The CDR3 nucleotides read TGTGCCAGCAGCTCCCCCGGGGTAAACATTCAGTACTTC.

The CDR3 region has the DNA TGTGCCAGTAGTATAGTACTAGCGGGATCCTACGAGCAGTACTTC. Protein product: CASSIVLAGSYEQYF. This chain links TRBV19 with TRBJ2-7, with 10 bases lining up with TRBD2. The CDR3 extends over 15 amino acids. Germline-derived CDR1 and CDR2 are LNHDA and SQIVND (reference sequence). Unmatched junction bases numbered 1, after V lost 1 base and J lost 1 base.

CDR3 sequence reads: CASSIGAAGGDYNEQFF. In DNA, the CDR3 is TGTGCCAGTAGTATAGGGGCAGCTGGAGGGGACTACAATGAGCAGTTCTTC. The chain links TRBV19 to TRBJ2-1; tentatively, D is TRBD2 (6 bases). CDR3 size: 17 residues. Germline V gives CDR1 LNHDA, CDR2 SQIVND (reference sequence). Trimming pared 1 base from V and 3 bases from J, leaving 16 bases between.

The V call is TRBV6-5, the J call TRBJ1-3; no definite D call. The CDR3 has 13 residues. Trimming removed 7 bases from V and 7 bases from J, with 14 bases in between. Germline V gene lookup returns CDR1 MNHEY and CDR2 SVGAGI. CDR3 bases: TGTGCCAGCATGGGAGGACCGCGGAACACCATATATTTT. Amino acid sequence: CASMGGPRNTIYF.

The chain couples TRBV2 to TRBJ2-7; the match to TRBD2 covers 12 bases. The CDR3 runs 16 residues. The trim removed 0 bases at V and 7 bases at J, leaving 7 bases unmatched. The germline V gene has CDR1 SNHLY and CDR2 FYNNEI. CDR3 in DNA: TGTGCCAGCAGTGAAGCCCAGCTAGCGGGAGGGCGTGAGCAGTACTTC. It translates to CASSEAQLAGGREQYF.

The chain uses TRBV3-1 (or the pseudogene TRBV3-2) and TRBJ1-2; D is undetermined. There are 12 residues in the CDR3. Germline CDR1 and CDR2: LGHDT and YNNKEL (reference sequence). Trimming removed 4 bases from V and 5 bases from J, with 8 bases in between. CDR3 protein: CASSPHPYGYTF. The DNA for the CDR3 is TGTGCCAGCAGCCCCCACCCTTATGGCTACACCTTC.

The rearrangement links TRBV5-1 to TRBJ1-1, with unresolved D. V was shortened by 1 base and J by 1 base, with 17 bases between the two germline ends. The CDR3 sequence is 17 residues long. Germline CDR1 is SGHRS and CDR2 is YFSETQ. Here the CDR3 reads CASSLIGGGPGNTEAFF. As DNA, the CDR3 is TGCGCCAGCAGCTTGATTGGAGGAGGCCCGGGGAACACTGAAGCTTTCTTT. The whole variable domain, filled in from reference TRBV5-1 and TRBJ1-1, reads KAGVTQTPRYLIKTRGQQVTLSCSPISGHRSVSWYQQTPGQGLQFLFEYFSETQRNKGNFPGRFSGRQFSNSRSEMNVSTLELGDSALYLCASSLIGGGPGNTEAFFGQGTRLTVV.

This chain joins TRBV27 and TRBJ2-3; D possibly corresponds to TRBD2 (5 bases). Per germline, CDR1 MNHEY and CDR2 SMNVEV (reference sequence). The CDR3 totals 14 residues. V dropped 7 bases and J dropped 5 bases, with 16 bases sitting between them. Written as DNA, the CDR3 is TGTGCCAGCAACCAATATACTGGAGGAGATACGCAGTATTTT. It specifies CASNQYTGGDTQYF.

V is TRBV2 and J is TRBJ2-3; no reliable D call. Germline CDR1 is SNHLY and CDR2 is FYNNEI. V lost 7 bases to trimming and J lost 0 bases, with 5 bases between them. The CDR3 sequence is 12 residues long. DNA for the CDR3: TGTGCCAGCAACCCTAGCACAGATACGCAGTATTTT. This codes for CASNPSTDTQYF.

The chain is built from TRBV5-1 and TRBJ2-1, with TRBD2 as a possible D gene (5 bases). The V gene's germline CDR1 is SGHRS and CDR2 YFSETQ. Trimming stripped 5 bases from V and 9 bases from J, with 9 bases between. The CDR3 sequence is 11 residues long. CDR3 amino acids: CASSGGFEQFF. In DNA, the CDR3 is TGCGCCAGCAGTGGCGGGTTTGAGCAGTTCTTC. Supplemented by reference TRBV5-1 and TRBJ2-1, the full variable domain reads KAGVTQTPRYLIKTRGQQVTLSCSPISGHRSVSWYQQTPGQGLQFLFEYFSETQRNKGNFPGRFSGRQFSNSRSEMNVSTLELGDSALYLCASSGGFEQFFGPGTRLTVL.

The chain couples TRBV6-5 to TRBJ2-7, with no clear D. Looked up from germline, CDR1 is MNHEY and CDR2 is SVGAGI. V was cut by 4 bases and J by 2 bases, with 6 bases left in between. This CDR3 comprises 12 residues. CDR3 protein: CASSSVAYEQYF. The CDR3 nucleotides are TGTGCCAGCAGTTCTGTAGCCTACGAGCAGTACTTC.

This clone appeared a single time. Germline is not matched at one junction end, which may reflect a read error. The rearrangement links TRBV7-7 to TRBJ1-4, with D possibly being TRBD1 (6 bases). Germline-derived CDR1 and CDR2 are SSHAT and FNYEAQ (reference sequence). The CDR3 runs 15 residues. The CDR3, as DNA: TGTGCTAGCAGCTTAAGGCAGGGGCAGGGTGAAAAACTGTTTTTT. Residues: CASSLRQGQGEKLFF. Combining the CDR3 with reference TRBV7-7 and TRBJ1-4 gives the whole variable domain GAGVSQSPRYKVTKRGQDVTLRCDPISSHATLYWYQQALGQGPEFLTYFNYEAQPDKSGLPSDRFSAERPEGSISTLTIQRTEQRDSAMYRCASSLRQGQGEKLFFGSGTQLSVL.